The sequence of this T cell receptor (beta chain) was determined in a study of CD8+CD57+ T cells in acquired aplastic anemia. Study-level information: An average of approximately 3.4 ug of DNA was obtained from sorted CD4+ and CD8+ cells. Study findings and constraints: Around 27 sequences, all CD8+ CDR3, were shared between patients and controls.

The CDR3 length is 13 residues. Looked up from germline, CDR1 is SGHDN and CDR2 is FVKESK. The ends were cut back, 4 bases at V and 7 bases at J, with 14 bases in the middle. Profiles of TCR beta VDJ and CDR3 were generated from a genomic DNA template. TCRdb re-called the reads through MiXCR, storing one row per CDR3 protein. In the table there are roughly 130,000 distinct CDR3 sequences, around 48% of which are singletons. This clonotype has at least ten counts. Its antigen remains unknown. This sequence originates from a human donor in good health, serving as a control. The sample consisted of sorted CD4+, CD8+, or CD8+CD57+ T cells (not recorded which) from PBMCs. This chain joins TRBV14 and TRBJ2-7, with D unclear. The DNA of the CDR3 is TGTGCCAGCAGCCCCGCAACCGGGCGAGAGCAGTACTTC. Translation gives CASSPATGREQYF. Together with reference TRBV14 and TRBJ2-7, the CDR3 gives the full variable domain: EAGVTQFPSHSVIEKGQTVTLRCDPISGHDNLYWYRRVMGKEIKFLLHFVKESKQDESGMPNNRFLAERTGGTYSTLKVQPAELEDSGVYFCASSPATGREQYFGPGTRLTVT.